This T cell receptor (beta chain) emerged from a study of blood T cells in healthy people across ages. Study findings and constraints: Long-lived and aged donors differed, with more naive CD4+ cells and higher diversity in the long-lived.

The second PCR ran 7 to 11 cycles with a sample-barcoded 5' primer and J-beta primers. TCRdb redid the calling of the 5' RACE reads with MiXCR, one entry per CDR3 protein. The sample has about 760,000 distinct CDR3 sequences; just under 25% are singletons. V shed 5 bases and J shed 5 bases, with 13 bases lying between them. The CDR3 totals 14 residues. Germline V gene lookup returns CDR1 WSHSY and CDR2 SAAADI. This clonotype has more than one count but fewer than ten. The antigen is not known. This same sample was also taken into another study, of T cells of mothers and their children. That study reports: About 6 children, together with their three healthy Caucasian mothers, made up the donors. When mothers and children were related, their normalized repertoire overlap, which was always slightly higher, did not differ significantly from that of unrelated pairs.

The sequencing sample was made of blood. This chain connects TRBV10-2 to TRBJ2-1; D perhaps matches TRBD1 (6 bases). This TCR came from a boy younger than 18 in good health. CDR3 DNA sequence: TGCGCCAGCAGTTACCTGGACAGCCACAATGAGCAGTTCTTC. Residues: CASSYLDSHNEQFF.